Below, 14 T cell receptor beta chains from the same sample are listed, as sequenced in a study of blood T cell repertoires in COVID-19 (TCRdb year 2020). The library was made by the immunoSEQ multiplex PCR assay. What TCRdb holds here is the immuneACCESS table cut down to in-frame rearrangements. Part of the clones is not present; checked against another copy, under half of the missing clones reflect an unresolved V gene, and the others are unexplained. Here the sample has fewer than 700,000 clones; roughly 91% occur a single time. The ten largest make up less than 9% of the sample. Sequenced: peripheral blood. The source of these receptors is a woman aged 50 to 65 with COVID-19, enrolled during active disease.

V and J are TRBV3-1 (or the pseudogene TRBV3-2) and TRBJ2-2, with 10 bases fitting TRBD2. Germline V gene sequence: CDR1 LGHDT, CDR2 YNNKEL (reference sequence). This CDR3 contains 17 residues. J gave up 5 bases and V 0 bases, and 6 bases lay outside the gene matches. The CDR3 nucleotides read TGTGCCAGCAGCCAAGATTTTGGTAGCGGGGGGACCGGGGAGCTGTTTTTT. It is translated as CASSQDFGSGGTGELFF.

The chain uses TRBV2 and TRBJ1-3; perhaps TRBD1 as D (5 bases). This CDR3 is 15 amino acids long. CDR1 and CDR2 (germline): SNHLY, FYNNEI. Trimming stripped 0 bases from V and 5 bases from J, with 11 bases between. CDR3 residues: CASSEAQGLRNTIYF. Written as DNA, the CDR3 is TGTGCCAGCAGTGAAGCTCAGGGTCTACGAAACACCATATATTTT. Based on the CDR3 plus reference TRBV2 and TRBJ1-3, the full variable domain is EPEVTQTPSHQVTQMGQEVILRCVPISNHLYFYWYRQILGQKVEFLVSFYNNEISEKSEIFDDQFSVERPDGSNFTLKIRSTKLEDSAMYFCASSEAQGLRNTIYFGEGSWLTVV.

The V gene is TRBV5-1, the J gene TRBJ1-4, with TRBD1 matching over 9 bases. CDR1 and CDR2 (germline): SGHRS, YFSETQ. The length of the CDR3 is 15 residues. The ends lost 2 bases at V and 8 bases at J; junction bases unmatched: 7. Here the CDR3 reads CASSFPGQGKEKLFF. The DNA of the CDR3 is TGCGCCAGCAGCTTTCCCGGACAGGGGAAAGAAAAACTGTTTTTT.

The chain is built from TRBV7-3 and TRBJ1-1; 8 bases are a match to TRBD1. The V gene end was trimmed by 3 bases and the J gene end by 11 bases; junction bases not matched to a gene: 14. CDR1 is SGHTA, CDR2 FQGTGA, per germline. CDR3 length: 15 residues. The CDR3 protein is CASSLSSGQGIRAFF. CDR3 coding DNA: TGTGCCAGCAGCTTGTCTTCCGGACAGGGTATTCGGGCTTTCTTT.

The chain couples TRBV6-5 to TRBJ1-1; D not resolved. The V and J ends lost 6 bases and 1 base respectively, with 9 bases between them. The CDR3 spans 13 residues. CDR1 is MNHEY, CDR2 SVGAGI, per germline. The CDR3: CASRFTANTEAFF. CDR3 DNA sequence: TGTGCCAGCAGATTTACAGCGAACACTGAAGCTTTCTTT.

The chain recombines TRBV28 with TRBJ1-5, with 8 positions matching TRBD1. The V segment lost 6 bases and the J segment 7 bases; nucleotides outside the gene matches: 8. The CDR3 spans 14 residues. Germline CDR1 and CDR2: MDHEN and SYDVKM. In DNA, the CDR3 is TGTGCCAGCAGGCGTACAGGGGGGAACCAGCCCCAGCATTTT. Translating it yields CASRRTGGNQPQHF.

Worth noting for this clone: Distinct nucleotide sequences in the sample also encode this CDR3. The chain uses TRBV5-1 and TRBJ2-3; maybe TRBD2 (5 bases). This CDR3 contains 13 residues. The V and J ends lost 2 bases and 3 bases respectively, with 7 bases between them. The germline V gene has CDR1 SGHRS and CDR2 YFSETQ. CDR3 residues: CASSLEGTDTQYF. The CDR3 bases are TGCGCCAGCAGCTTAGAGGGTACAGATACGCAGTATTTT.

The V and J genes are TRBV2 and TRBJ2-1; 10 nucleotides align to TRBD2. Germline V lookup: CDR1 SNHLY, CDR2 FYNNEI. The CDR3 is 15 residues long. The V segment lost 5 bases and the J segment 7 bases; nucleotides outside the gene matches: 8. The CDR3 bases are TGTGCCAGCAGTTCTTTAGCGGGGGGTATTAATGAGCAGTTCTTC. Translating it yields CASSSLAGGINEQFF.

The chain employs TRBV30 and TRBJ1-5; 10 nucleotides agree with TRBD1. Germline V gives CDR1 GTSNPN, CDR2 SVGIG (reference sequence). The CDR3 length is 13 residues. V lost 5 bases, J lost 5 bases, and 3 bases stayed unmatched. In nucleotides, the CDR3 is TGTGCCTGGGGGGACAGGGGCGATCAGCCCCAGCATTTT. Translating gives CAWGDRGDQPQHF.

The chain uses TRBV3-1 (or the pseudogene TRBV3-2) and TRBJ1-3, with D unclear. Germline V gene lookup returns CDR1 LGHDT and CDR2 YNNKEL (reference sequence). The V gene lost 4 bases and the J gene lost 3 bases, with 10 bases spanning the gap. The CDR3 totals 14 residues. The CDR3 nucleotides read TGTGCCAGCAGCCCGACAATTTATGGAAACACCATATATTTT. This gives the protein CASSPTIYGNTIYF.

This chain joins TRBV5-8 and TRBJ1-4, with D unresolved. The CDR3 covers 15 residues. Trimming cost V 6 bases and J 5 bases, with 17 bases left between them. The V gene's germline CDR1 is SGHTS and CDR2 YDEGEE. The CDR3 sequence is CASILTGSRNEKLFF. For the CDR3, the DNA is TGTGCCAGCATCCTGACGGGGTCGAGGAATGAAAAACTGTTTTTT.

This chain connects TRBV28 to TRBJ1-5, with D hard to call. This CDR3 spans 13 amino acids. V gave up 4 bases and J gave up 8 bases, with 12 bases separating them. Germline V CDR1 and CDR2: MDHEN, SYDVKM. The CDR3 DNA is TGTGCCAGCAGTTGGTTCTCCGGAGAGCCCCAGCATTTT. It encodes CASSWFSGEPQHF.

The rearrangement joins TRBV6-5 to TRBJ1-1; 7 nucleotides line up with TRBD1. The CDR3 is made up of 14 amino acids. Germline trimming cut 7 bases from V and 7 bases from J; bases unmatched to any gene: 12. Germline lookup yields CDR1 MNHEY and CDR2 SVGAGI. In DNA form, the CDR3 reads TGTGCCAGCAACCCTACAGGGGAGGATGGTGAAGCTTTCTTT. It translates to CASNPTGEDGEAFF.

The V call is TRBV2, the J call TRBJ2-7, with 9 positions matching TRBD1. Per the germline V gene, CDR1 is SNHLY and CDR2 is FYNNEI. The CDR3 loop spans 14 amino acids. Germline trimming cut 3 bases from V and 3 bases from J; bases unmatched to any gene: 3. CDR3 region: CASSDKGQGYEQYF. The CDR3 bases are TGTGCCAGCAGTGATAAGGGACAGGGCTACGAGCAGTACTTC.